The sequence of this T cell receptor beta chain was determined in a study of T cells in Graves' hyperthyroidism and ophthalmopathy. Study-wide results and limits: The model foresaw ophthalmopathy a median 6.5 months prior to onset.

The sample holds many counts of this clonotype. Its antigen is unidentified. The source of the PBMCs was 10 ml of fresh peripheral blood. Amplification yielded TCR beta CDR3 regions, with RNA transcripts as the source. The TCR CDR3 first-round RT-PCR relied on the HTBI primer set. In TCRdb, the multiplex PCR reads were re-called with MiXCR into one record per CDR3 protein. The sample consists of around 700,000 distinct CDR3 sequences, approximately 18% of them appearing once. Looked up from germline, CDR1 is SGHTA and CDR2 is FQGNSA. This CDR3 spans 15 amino acids. V was clipped by 0 bases and J by 7 bases; unmatched bases: 8.

This chain connects TRBV7-2 to TRBJ1-2, with 7 nucleotides matching TRBD1. Sequencing was performed on blood. The sequence was collected from a woman between 50 and 59 years old with Graves' hyperthyroidism that later progressed to Graves' ophthalmopathy. The CDR3 DNA reads as TGTGCCAGCAGCTTAGCCACGACAGGGATGGGTGGCTACACCTTC. Residues: CASSLATTGMGGYTF.